This is a list of T cell receptor beta chains from one sample in a study of regulatory T cells in long-lasting Graves disease. Using its own MiXCR run on the multiplex PCR reads, TCRdb lists one record per CDR3 protein. Here the sample spans roughly 420,000 distinct CDR3 sequences, 12% to 15% being singletons. These records were also assigned to another study, of T cells in Graves' hyperthyroidism and ophthalmopathy.

The sequenced sample was peripheral blood mononuclear cells (PBMCs), obtained at new diagnosis, from a patient treated with antithyroid drugs. Every receptor here comes from a woman between 50 and 59 years old with Graves disease. The CDR3 runs from the conserved cysteine through the conserved F or W. A D gene is named only where the DNA matches it firmly. Size is stated for part of the rows, as once, few or many counts, or as a class when the clone is expanded.

clone_size: many; v_call: TRBV11-3; d_call: TRBD2; j_call: TRBJ2-5; cdr3_aa: CASSRTGTRQETQYF; cdr3_nt: TGTGCCAGCAGCAGAACGGGGACTAGGCAAGAGACCCAGTACTTC
clone_size: few; v_call: TRBV18; d_call: TRBD1; j_call: TRBJ1-5; cdr3_aa: CASSPKGAGDNQPQHF; cdr3_nt: TGTGCCAGCTCACCAAAGGGGGCTGGGGACAATCAGCCCCAGCATTTT
clone_size: many; v_call: TRBV7-2; d_call: TRBD2; j_call: TRBJ2-5; cdr3_aa: CASSPGGREVETQYF; cdr3_nt: TGTGCCAGCAGCCCGGGGGGGCGGGAAGTGGAGACCCAGTACTTC
clone_size: NA; v_call: TRBV9; d_call: NA; j_call: TRBJ2-5; cdr3_aa: CASTKTSRQETQYF; cdr3_nt: TGTGCCAGCACAAAGACTAGTCGACAAGAGACCCAGTACTTC
clone_size: many; v_call: TRBV6-8; d_call: NA; j_call: TRBJ2-1; cdr3_aa: CASYWGESSYNEQFF; cdr3_nt: TGTGCCAGCTATTGGGGGGAGAGCTCCTACAATGAGCAGTTCTTC
clone_size: many; v_call: TRBV28; d_call: TRBD2; j_call: TRBJ2-7; cdr3_aa: CASSPSLAGGGNPYEQYF; cdr3_nt: TGTGCCAGCAGTCCGTCTCTAGCGGGAGGGGGCAACCCCTACGAGCAGTACTTC
clone_size: many; v_call: TRBV28; d_call: NA; j_call: TRBJ1-4; cdr3_aa: CASTTGTSREKLFF; cdr3_nt: TGTGCCAGCACCACCGGGACATCTAGGGAAAAACTGTTTTTT
clone_size: many; v_call: TRBV5-1; d_call: NA; j_call: TRBJ2-7; cdr3_aa: CASSGEYEQYF; cdr3_nt: TGTGCCAGCAGTGGTGAATACGAGCAGTACTTC
clone_size: few; v_call: TRBV3-1; d_call: TRBD1; j_call: TRBJ1-1; cdr3_aa: CTSSLPGQGRTEAFF; cdr3_nt: TGTACCAGCAGCTTACCCGGACAGGGTCGCACTGAAGCTTTCTTT
clone_size: NA; v_call: TRBV3-1; d_call: TRBD1; j_call: TRBJ2-1; cdr3_aa: CASSQDFGQGMDEQFF; cdr3_nt: TGTGCCAGCAGCCAAGATTTCGGACAGGGGATGGATGAGCAGTTCTTC
clone_size: NA; v_call: TRBV5-5; d_call: NA; j_call: TRBJ2-6; cdr3_aa: CASSFLPGLPSGANVLTF; cdr3_nt: TGTGCCAGCAGCTTTCTACCGGGACTGCCCTCTGGGGCCAACGTCCTGACTTTC
clone_size: NA; v_call: TRBV5-5; d_call: NA; j_call: TRBJ1-4; cdr3_aa: CASSTPPDEKLFF; cdr3_nt: TGTGCCAGCAGCACCCCTCCGGATGAAAAACTGTTTTTT
clone_size: NA; v_call: TRBV29-1; d_call: TRBD1; j_call: TRBJ2-3; cdr3_aa: CSLAGTGGSDTQYF; cdr3_nt: TGCAGCTTAGCCGGGACAGGGGGATCCGATACGCAGTATTTT
clone_size: many; v_call: TRBV7-3; d_call: NA; j_call: TRBJ2-3; cdr3_aa: CASSLSVGDTQYF; cdr3_nt: TGTGCCAGCAGCTTAAGCGTGGGGGATACGCAGTATTTT
clone_size: NA; v_call: TRBV24-1; d_call: NA; j_call: TRBJ2-3; cdr3_aa: CATSDSGLRPHSPSLYF; cdr3_nt: TGTGCCACCAGTGATTCTGGACTGAGACCCCACTCACCATCGTTGTATTTT
clone_size: many; v_call: TRBV5-1; d_call: NA; j_call: TRBJ1-1; cdr3_aa: CASRATGLNTEAFF; cdr3_nt: TGCGCCAGCAGAGCCACAGGGCTAAACACTGAAGCTTTCTTT
clone_size: many; v_call: TRBV12-3/TRBV12-4; d_call: TRBD2; j_call: TRBJ2-5; cdr3_aa: CASSWVAGGEETQYF; cdr3_nt: TGTGCCAGCTCCTGGGTAGCGGGAGGGGAAGAGACCCAGTACTTC
clone_size: many; v_call: TRBV9; d_call: NA; j_call: TRBJ2-3; cdr3_aa: CASSVFPGAQSTDTQYF; cdr3_nt: TGTGCCAGCAGCGTATTTCCGGGGGCGCAGAGCACAGATACGCAGTATTTT
clone_size: many; v_call: TRBV2; d_call: NA; j_call: TRBJ2-3; cdr3_aa: CASTDVDTQYF; cdr3_nt: TGTGCCAGCACGGATGTAGATACGCAGTATTTT
clone_size: few; v_call: TRBV6-1; d_call: TRBD1; j_call: TRBJ1-5; cdr3_aa: CAGLVTGGRNQPQHF; cdr3_nt: TGTGCCGGTCTGGTTACAGGGGGACGCAATCAGCCCCAGCATTTT
clone_size: few; v_call: TRBV7-8; d_call: NA; j_call: TRBJ2-7; cdr3_aa: CASSMTDRSYEQYF; cdr3_nt: TGTGCCAGCAGCATGACAGACCGCTCCTACGAGCAGTACTTC
clone_size: NA; v_call: TRBV7-9; d_call: TRBD1; j_call: TRBJ2-2; cdr3_aa: CASSLAYRDRGHTGELFF; cdr3_nt: TGTGCCAGCAGCTTAGCGTACAGGGACAGGGGGCACACCGGGGAGCTGTTTTTT
clone_size: NA; v_call: TRBV19; d_call: NA; j_call: TRBJ2-1; cdr3_aa: CASSTDRRNEQFF; cdr3_nt: TGTGCCAGTAGTACCGACCGAAGGAATGAGCAGTTCTTC
clone_size: many; v_call: TRBV28; d_call: NA; j_call: TRBJ2-7; cdr3_aa: CASSSYRALNYEQYF; cdr3_nt: TGTGCCAGCAGTTCCTACAGGGCTCTAAACTACGAGCAGTACTTC
clone_size: many; v_call: TRBV2; d_call: NA; j_call: TRBJ1-4; cdr3_aa: CASGGEKLFF; cdr3_nt: TGTGCCAGTGGGGGGGAAAAACTGTTTTTT
clone_size: many; v_call: TRBV7-9; d_call: TRBD1; j_call: TRBJ2-1; cdr3_aa: CASSPTGTGLNEQFF; cdr3_nt: TGTGCCAGCAGCCCGACCGGGACAGGGCTCAATGAGCAGTTCTTC
clone_size: many; v_call: TRBV7-8; d_call: TRBD2; j_call: TRBJ2-1; cdr3_aa: CASSYVAGGPSEQFF; cdr3_nt: TGTGCCAGCAGCTACGTAGCGGGAGGGCCTAGTGAGCAGTTCTTC
clone_size: NA; v_call: TRBV2; d_call: TRBD2; j_call: TRBJ2-7; cdr3_aa: CASSSGLAGGFCCYEQYF; cdr3_nt: TGTGCCAGCAGCTCGGGACTAGCGGGAGGCTTTTGCTGCTACGAGCAGTACTTC
clone_size: many; v_call: TRBV16; d_call: NA; j_call: TRBJ2-2; cdr3_aa: CASSHYRDRELFF; cdr3_nt: TGTGCCAGCAGCCATTACCGGGACAGGGAGCTGTTTTTT
clone_size: few; v_call: TRBV30; d_call: NA; j_call: TRBJ1-5; cdr3_aa: CAWAGQPGRGPGEPQHF; cdr3_nt: TGTGCCTGGGCCGGGCAACCAGGACGGGGACCGGGTGAGCCCCAGCATTTT
clone_size: few; v_call: TRBV5-1; d_call: TRBD1; j_call: TRBJ2-1; cdr3_aa: CASSLVGGGQGPSEQFF; cdr3_nt: TGCGCCAGCAGCTTGGTGGGGGGGGGACAGGGCCCCAGTGAGCAGTTCTTC
clone_size: many; v_call: TRBV27; d_call: NA; j_call: TRBJ2-1; cdr3_aa: CASNSGTSSYNEQFF; cdr3_nt: TGTGCCAGCAATTCGGGGACATCTTCCTACAATGAGCAGTTCTTC
clone_size: few; v_call: TRBV14; d_call: NA; j_call: TRBJ2-1; cdr3_aa: CASSQGDSFNEQFF; cdr3_nt: TGTGCCAGCAGCCAAGGAGACAGCTTCAATGAGCAGTTCTTC
clone_size: NA; v_call: TRBV5-5; d_call: NA; j_call: TRBJ1-5; cdr3_aa: CASSLQGKAQHF; cdr3_nt: TGTGCCAGCAGCTTGCAGGGTAAGGCCCAGCATTTT
clone_size: many; v_call: TRBV7-9; d_call: NA; j_call: TRBJ2-1; cdr3_aa: CASTRWPGEQFF; cdr3_nt: TGTGCCAGCACCCGGTGGCCGGGAGAGCAGTTCTTC
clone_size: few; v_call: TRBV18; d_call: TRBD2; j_call: TRBJ2-3; cdr3_aa: CASSPPVPGLAAKRRDTQYF; cdr3_nt: TGTGCCAGCTCACCACCCGTCCCGGGACTAGCGGCAAAACGTAGAGATACGCAGTATTTT
clone_size: many; v_call: TRBV28; d_call: NA; j_call: TRBJ2-7; cdr3_aa: CASSTYTGAWYEQYF; cdr3_nt: TGTGCCAGCAGTACTTACACCGGGGCGTGGTACGAGCAGTACTTC
clone_size: many; v_call: TRBV30; d_call: NA; j_call: TRBJ2-7; cdr3_aa: CAWSITAYEQYF; cdr3_nt: TGTGCCTGGAGTATAACAGCCTACGAGCAGTACTTC
clone_size: many; v_call: TRBV12-3/TRBV12-4; d_call: TRBD2; j_call: TRBJ2-1; cdr3_aa: CASSATSGEQFF; cdr3_nt: TGTGCCAGCAGTGCTACTAGCGGTGAGCAGTTCTTC
clone_size: few; v_call: TRBV2; d_call: TRBD1; j_call: TRBJ1-3; cdr3_aa: CASTGPRDSSGNTIYF; cdr3_nt: TGTGCCAGCACTGGCCCTAGGGACAGCTCTGGAAACACCATATATTTT
clone_size: many; v_call: TRBV9; d_call: NA; j_call: TRBJ1-1; cdr3_aa: CASSPAPDGTNTEAFF; cdr3_nt: TGTGCCAGCAGCCCGGCGCCCGACGGGACTAACACTGAAGCTTTCTTT
clone_size: many; v_call: TRBV29-1; d_call: NA; j_call: TRBJ2-1; cdr3_aa: CSAPRSYNEQFF; cdr3_nt: TGCAGCGCACCTCGGTCCTACAATGAGCAGTTCTTC
clone_size: NA; v_call: TRBV29-1; d_call: TRBD1; j_call: TRBJ2-7; cdr3_aa: CSGGQGQGEQYF; cdr3_nt: TGCAGCGGGGGACAGGGTCAGGGCGAGCAGTACTTC
clone_size: NA; v_call: TRBV28; d_call: NA; j_call: TRBJ1-4; cdr3_aa: CASIPSVGQTLATNEKLFF; cdr3_nt: TGTGCCAGCATCCCGAGTGTCGGACAGACCCTAGCAACTAATGAAAAACTGTTTTTT
clone_size: NA; v_call: TRBV5-1; d_call: TRBD2; j_call: TRBJ2-5; cdr3_aa: CASSLAIAGDGETQYF; cdr3_nt: TGCGCCAGCAGCTTGGCCATAGCGGGAGATGGGGAGACCCAGTACTTC
clone_size: many; v_call: TRBV6-7; d_call: TRBD2; j_call: TRBJ2-1; cdr3_aa: CASSPTSGRGFRGGYNEQFF; cdr3_nt: TGTGCCAGCAGTCCTACTAGCGGGAGAGGGTTTCGCGGTGGGTACAATGAGCAGTTCTTC